This passage covers 5 T cell receptor beta chains from one sample sequenced in a study of response to subunit inactivated influenza vaccine. TCRdb fed the RT-PCR reads into MiXCR, producing one record per CDR3 protein. The sample comprises under 200,000 distinct CDR3 sequences, approximately 12% of which are singletons, and approximately 30% rests with the top ten. These data also formed part of another study, on T cells expressing NK-cell markers. That work states: For TCR beta, cDNA was produced by 5'RACE template switching with UMIs.

This sample comprised CD8+ T cells sorted from PBMCs, obtained roughly 12 days after vaccination. The origin of the receptors is a man aged 45-65 years who received an inactivated influenza vaccine.

J is TRBJ2-2 and V is TRBV15; 16 bases agree with TRBD2. J lost 4 bases, V lost 4 bases, and 12 bases had no gene match. Germline CDR1 is LNHNV and CDR2 is YYDKDF (reference sequence). This CDR3 contains 20 residues. CDR3 in DNA: TGTGCCACCAGCACGACCCCGGGACTAGCGGGAGGGCCGCGCACCGGGGAGCTGTTTTTT. Its translation: CATSTTPGLAGGPRTGELFF.

J is TRBJ2-7 and V is TRBV2, with D maybe TRBD2 (6 bases). CDR1 and CDR2 (germline): SNHLY, FYNNEI. This CDR3 region has 15 residues. The germline V and J ends were trimmed by 0 bases and 2 bases, with 11 bases remaining between them. The CDR3 DNA is TGTGCCAGCAGTGAAGCGCGGGAACCACCCTACGAGCAGTACTTC. This codes for CASSEAREPPYEQYF.

The J gene is TRBJ2-7, the V gene TRBV15; D is perhaps TRBD2 (6 bases). Germline V lookup: CDR1 LNHNV, CDR2 YYDKDF (reference sequence). With 5 bases removed from V and 6 bases from J, the gap between germline ends came to 17 bases. The CDR3 has 14 amino acids. The CDR3 reads CATSARTTSPEQYF. CDR3 DNA sequence: TGTGCCACCAGCGCTCGAACCACTAGCCCCGAGCAGTACTTC.

The genes are TRBV6-2 or TRBV6-3 and TRBJ2-2; D unclear. Trimming removed 2 bases at V and 7 bases at J, with 8 bases between. Germline V lookup: CDR1 MNHEY, CDR2 SVGEGT. The length of the CDR3 is 13 residues. The DNA for the CDR3 is TGTGCCAGCAGTTACGGCGGTTTCGGGGAGCTGTTTTTT. Translated: CASSYGGFGELFF.

The chain recombines TRBV10-3 with TRBJ2-1; possible D gene TRBD2, 7 bases. V was pared by 11 bases and J by 4 bases, with 15 bases between. The CDR3 is 13 residues long. Looked up from germline, CDR1 is ENHRY and CDR2 is SYGVKD. The CDR3 region is CAAGGLGYNEQFF. The CDR3 region has the DNA TGTGCCGCCGGGGGGCTAGGGTACAATGAGCAGTTCTTC.